This record looks at one T cell receptor beta chain sequence and its context. Antigen specificity is unknown. With 3 bases removed from V and 5 bases from J, the gap between germline ends came to 16 bases. CDR3 length equals 15 residues. CDR1 and CDR2 (germline): LGHNA, YSLEER. Regions amplified from RNA transcripts were the TCR beta CDR3 regions. First-round RT-PCR with HTBI primers amplified the TCR CDR3 region. Each CDR3 protein is one row after TCRdb ran MiXCR on the multiplex PCR reads. This sample has 550,000 to 600,000 distinct CDR3 sequences, with around 14% found just once. Uncontrolled infection, other autoimmune disease, pregnancy or lactation disqualified patients from enrolment. The PBMCs studied were ones that came from about 10 ml fresh peripheral blood. The sample originates from a study of T cells in Graves' hyperthyroidism and ophthalmopathy. Study results and caveats: Ophthalmopathy was separated from stable hyperthyroidism by a 13 V-J model. Blood also carried most thyroid clonotypes expanded above 0.001.

This receptor was identified in a woman under 30 with Graves' ophthalmopathy. The chain is built from TRBV4-3 and TRBJ1-1; TRBD1 is a possible D gene (6 bases). Specimen: blood. CDR3 sequence: CASSQFGGRGTEAFF. The CDR3 nucleotides are TGCGCCAGCAGCCAGTTTGGGGGGCGTGGGACTGAAGCTTTCTTT.